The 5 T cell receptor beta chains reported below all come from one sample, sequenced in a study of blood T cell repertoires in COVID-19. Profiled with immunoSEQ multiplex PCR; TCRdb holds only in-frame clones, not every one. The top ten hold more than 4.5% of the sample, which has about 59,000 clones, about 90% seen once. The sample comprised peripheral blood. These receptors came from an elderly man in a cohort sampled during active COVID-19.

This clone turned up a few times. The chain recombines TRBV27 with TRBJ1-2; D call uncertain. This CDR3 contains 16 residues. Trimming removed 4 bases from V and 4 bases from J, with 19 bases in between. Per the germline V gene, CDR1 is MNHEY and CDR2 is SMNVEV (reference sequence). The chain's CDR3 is CASSSAPVPGFYGYTF. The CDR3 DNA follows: TGTGCCAGCAGTTCGGCCCCGGTGCCGGGGTTCTATGGCTACACCTTC.

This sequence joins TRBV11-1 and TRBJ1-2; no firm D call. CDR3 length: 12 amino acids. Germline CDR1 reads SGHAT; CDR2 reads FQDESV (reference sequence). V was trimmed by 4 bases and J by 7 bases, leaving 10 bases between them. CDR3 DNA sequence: TGTGCCAGCAGCTCAGGCAGGTTTGGCTACACCTTC. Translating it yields CASSSGRFGYTF.

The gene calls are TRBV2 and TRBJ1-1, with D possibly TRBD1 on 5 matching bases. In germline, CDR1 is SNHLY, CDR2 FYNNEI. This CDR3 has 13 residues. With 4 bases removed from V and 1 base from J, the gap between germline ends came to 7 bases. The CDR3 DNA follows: TGTGCCAGCAGTGGAAGGGGGAACACTGAAGCTTTCTTT. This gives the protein CASSGRGNTEAFF.

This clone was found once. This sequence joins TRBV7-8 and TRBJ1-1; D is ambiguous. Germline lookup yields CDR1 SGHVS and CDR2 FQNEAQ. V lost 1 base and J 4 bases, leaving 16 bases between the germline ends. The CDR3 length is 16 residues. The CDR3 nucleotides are TGTGCCAGCAGCTTAGTGGCGCGGGGTATGGTCACTGAAGCTTTCTTT. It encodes CASSLVARGMVTEAFF.

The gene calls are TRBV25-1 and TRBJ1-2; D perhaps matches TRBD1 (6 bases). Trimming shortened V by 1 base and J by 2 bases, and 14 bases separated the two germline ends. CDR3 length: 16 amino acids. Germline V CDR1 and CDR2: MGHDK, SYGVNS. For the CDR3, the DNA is TGTGCCAGCAGTGAATCGGTCAGGGGAACGAACTATGGCTACACCTTC. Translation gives CASSESVRGTNYGYTF.